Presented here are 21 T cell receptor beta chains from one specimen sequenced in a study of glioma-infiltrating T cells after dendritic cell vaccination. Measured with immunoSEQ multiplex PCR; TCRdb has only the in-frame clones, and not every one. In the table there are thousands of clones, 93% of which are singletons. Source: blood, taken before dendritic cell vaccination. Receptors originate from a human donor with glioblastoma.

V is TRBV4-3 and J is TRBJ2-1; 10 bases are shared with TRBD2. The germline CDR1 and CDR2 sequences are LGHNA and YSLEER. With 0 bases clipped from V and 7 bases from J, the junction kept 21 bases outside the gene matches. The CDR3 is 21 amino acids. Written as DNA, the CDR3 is TGCGCCAGCAGCCAAGAGTTTACCAGAGTTCTAGCGGGAGAGAGTGGGAATGAGCAGTTCTTC. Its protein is CASSQEFTRVLAGESGNEQFF.

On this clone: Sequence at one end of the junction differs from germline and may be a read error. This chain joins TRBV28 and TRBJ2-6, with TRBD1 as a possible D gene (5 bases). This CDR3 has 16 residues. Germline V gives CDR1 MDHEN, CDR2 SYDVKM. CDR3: CASSSTVLTGANVLAF. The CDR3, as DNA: TGTGCCAGCAGTTCTACGGTCCTCACTGGGGCCAACGTCCTGGCTTTC.

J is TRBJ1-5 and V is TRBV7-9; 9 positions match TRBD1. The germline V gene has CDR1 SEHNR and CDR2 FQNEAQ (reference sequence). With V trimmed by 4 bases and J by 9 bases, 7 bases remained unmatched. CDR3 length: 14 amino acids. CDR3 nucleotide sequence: TGTGCCAGCAGCTCACAGGGGGCAGAACGGCCCCAGCATTTT. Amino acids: CASSSQGAERPQHF. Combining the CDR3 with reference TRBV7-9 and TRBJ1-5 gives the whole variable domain DTGVSQNPRHKITKRGQNVTFRCDPISEHNRLYWYRQTLGQGPEFLTYFQNEAQLEKSRLLSDRFSAERPKGSFSTLEIQRTEQGDSAMYLCASSSQGAERPQHFGDGTRLSIL.

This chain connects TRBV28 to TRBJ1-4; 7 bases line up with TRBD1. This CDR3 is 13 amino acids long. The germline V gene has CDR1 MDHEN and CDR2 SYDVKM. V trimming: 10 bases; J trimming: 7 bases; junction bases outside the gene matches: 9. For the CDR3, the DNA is TGTGCCACCAGCGACAGGGAGAGTGAAAAACTGTTTTTT. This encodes CATSDRESEKLFF.

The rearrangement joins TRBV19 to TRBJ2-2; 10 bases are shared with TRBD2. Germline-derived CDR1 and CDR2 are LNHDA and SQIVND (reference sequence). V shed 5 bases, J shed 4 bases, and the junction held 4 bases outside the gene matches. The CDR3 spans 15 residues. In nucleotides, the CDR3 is TGTGCCAGTAGTCTAATAGCGGGGGGCACCGGGGAGCTGTTTTTT. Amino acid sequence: CASSLIAGGTGELFF.

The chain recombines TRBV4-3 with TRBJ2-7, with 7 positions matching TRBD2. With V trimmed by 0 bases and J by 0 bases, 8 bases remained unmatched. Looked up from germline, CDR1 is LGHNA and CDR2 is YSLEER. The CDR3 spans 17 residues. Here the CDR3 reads CASSQEGGREGSYEQYF. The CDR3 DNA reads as TGCGCCAGCAGCCAAGAGGGGGGGAGGGAGGGCTCCTACGAGCAGTACTTC.

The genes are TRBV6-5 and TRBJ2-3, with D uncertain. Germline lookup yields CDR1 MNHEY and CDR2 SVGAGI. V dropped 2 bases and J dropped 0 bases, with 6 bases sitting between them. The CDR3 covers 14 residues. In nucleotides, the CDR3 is TGTGCCAGCAGTTACCTAACTAGCACAGATACGCAGTATTTT. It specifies CASSYLTSTDTQYF.

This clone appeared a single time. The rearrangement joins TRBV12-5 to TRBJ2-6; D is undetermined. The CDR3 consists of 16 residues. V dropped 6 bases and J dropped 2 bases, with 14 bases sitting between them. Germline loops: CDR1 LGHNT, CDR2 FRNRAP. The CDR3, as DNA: TGTGCTAGTGGCAACCCCACGAGGACTGGGGCCAACGTCCTGACTTTC. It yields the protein CASGNPTRTGANVLTF.

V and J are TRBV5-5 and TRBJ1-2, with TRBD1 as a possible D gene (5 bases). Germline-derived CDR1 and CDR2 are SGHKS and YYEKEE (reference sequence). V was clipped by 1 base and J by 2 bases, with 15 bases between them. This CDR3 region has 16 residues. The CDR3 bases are TGTGCCAGCAGCTTGCCGGGGCAGGGAGGAAACTATGGCTACACCTTC. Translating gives CASSLPGQGGNYGYTF.

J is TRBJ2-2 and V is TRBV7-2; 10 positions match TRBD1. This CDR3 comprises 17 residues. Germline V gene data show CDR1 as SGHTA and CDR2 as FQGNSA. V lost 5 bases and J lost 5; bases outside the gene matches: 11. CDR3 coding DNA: TGTGCCAGCAGCCCGCGCCCCGGGACAGGGGTTACCGGGGAGCTGTTTTTT. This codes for CASSPRPGTGVTGELFF. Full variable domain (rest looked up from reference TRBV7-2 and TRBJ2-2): GAGVSQSPSNKVTEKGKDVELRCDPISGHTALYWYRQSLGQGLEFLIYFQGNSAPDKSGLPSDRFSAERTGGSVSTLTIQRTQQEDSAVYLCASSPRPGTGVTGELFFGEGSRLTVL.

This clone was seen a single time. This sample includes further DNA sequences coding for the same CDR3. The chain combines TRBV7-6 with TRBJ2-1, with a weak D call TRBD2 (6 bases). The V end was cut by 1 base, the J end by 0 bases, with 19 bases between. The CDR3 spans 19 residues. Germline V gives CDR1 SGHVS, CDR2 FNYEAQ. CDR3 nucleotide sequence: TGTGCCAGCAGCTTAGGGCTAGCGCTAAACCCGAGCTCCTACAATGAGCAGTTCTTC. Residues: CASSLGLALNPSSYNEQFF.

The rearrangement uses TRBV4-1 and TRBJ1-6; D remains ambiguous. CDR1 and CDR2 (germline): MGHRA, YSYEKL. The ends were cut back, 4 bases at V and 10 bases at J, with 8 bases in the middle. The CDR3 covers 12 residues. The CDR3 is CASSRGSSPLHF. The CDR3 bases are TGCGCCAGCAGCCGAGGTTCGTCACCCCTCCACTTT.

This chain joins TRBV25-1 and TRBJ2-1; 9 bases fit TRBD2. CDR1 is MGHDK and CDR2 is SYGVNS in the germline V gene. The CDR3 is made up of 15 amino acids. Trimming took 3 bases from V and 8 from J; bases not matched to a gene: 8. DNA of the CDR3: TGTGCCAGCAGTGACATGGCGGGAGGGCTCCATGAGCAGTTCTTC. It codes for CASSDMAGGLHEQFF.

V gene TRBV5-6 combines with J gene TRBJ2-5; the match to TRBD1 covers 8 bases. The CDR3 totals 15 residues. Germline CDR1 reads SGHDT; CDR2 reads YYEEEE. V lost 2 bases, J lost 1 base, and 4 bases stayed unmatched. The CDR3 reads CASSFRDRPQETQYF. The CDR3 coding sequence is TGTGCCAGCAGCTTCCGGGACAGGCCCCAAGAGACCCAGTACTTC.

The CDR3 is CASSLREQSYNEQFF. The CDR3 nucleotides read TGTGCCAGCAGCCTTCGGGAGCAGTCCTACAATGAGCAGTTCTTC. The V and J genes are TRBV7-8 and TRBJ2-1, with a tentative D call TRBD2 (6 bases). This CDR3 has 15 residues. V dropped 5 bases and J dropped 1 base, with 12 bases sitting between them. Germline assignment: CDR1 SGHVS and CDR2 FQNEAQ.

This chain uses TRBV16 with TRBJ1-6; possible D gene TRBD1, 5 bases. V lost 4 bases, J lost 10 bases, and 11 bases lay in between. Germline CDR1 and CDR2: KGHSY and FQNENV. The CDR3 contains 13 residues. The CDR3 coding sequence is TGTGCCAGCAGCCTCGACCGGGGGTCACCCCTCCACTTT. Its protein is CASSLDRGSPLHF.

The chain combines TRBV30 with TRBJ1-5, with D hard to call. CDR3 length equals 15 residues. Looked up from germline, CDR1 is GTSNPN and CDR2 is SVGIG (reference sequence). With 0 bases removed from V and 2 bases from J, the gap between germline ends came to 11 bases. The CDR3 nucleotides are TGTGCCTGGAGTGTAGTAGGAGGGCGCAATCAGCCCCAGCATTTT. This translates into CAWSVVGGRNQPQHF.

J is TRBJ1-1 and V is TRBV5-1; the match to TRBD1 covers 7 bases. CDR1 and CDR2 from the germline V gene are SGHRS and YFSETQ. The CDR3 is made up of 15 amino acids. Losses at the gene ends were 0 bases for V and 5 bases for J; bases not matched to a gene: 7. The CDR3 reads CASSLETGIMTEAFF. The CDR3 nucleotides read TGCGCCAGCAGCTTGGAGACAGGGATTATGACTGAAGCTTTCTTT.

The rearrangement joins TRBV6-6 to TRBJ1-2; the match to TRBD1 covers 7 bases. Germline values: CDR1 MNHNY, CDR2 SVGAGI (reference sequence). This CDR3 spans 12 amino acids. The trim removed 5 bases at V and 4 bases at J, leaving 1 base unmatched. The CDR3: CASSRQGYGYTF. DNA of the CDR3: TGTGCCAGCAGTCGACAGGGCTATGGCTACACCTTC.

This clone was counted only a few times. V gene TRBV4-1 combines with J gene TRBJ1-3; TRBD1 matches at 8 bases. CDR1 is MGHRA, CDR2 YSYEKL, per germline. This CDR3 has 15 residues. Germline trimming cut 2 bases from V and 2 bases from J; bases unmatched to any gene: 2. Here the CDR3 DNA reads TGCGCCAGCAGCCAACAGGACAGGGCTGGAAACACCATATATTTT. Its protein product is CASSQQDRAGNTIYF.

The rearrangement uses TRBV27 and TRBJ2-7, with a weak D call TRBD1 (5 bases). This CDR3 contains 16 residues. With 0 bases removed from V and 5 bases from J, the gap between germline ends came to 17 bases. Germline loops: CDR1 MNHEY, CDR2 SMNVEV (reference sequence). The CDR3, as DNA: TGTGCCAGCAGTTTATCTAGGGGTTCCGCCATCAACGAGCAGTACTTC. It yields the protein CASSLSRGSAINEQYF.